These 20 T cell receptor beta chains were sequenced from one sample in a study of control samples from healthy donors and cancer patients. The method was immunoSEQ multiplex PCR; TCRdb's version includes in-frame clones alone and lacks a portion of them. Altogether about 100,000 clones are present, about 89% being singletons, with the ten largest covering approximately 8.4%. The sample comprised blood. The origin of the receptors is a man aged 25-40 years in good health.

CDR3 DNA sequence: TGCGCCAGCAGCCAAGACAGGGGGGCTGGAAACACCATATATTTT. Its protein is CASSQDRGAGNTIYF. This chain joins TRBV5-1 and TRBJ1-3, with 9 bases fitting TRBD1. The length of the CDR3 is 15 residues. Germline loops: CDR1 SGHRS, CDR2 YFSETQ. V trimming: 4 bases; J trimming: 2 bases; junction bases outside the gene matches: 4.

The chain uses TRBV7-6 and TRBJ1-4; maybe TRBD1 (6 bases). Trimming shortened V by 1 base and J by 8 bases, and 14 bases separated the two germline ends. Germline loops: CDR1 SGHVS, CDR2 FNYEAQ. This CDR3 contains 15 residues. Here the CDR3 DNA reads TGTGCCAGCAGCTTAGGGGGGGGCAAGCGCGAAAAACTGTTTTTT. Translating it yields CASSLGGGKREKLFF. Together with reference TRBV7-6 and TRBJ1-4, the CDR3 gives the full variable domain: GAGVSQSPRYKVTKRGQDVALRCDPISGHVSLYWYRQALGQGPEFLTYFNYEAQQDKSGLPNDRFSAERPEGSISTLTIQRTEQRDSAMYRCASSLGGGKREKLFFGSGTQLSVL.

This chain connects TRBV11-2 to TRBJ2-7; 9 bases are shared with TRBD2. The germline CDR1 and CDR2 sequences are SGHAT and FQNNGV. V trimming: 4 bases; J trimming: 1 base; junction bases outside the gene matches: 11. This CDR3 is built from 17 residues. CDR3 DNA sequence: TGTGCCAGCAGCTCCACTAGCGGGTTTACTTTATCCTACGAGCAGTACTTC. This translates into CASSSTSGFTLSYEQYF.

J is TRBJ1-5 and V is TRBV15, with 9 bases lining up with TRBD1. The germline gives CDR1 LNHNV, CDR2 YYDKDF (reference sequence). The CDR3 is 15 amino acids. Trimming took 5 bases from V and 4 from J; bases not matched to a gene: 6. CDR3 DNA: TGTGCCACCAGCGTAGACAGGGGGGGAAATCAGCCCCAGCATTTT. Translated, it gives CATSVDRGGNQPQHF.

This clone has just a few counts. J is TRBJ1-1 and V is TRBV6-5; TRBD1 matches at 10 bases. CDR3 length equals 13 residues. CDR1 MNHEY and CDR2 SVGAGI come from the germline V gene. V trimming: 10 bases; J trimming: 4 bases; junction bases outside the gene matches: 6. The DNA of the CDR3 is TGTGCCATCCGACAGGGGGCGGTCACTGAAGCTTTCTTT. As protein: CAIRQGAVTEAFF.

In DNA form, the CDR3 reads TGTGCCAGCAGTTCCTGGGTCGCGAACACCGGGGAGCTGTTTTTT. This codes for CASSSWVANTGELFF. V is TRBV27 and J is TRBJ2-2, with unresolved D. Germline V gives CDR1 MNHEY, CDR2 SMNVEV (reference sequence). The CDR3 is 15 amino acids. The ends were cut back, 4 bases at V and 0 bases at J, with 9 bases in the middle.

J is TRBJ1-2 and V is TRBV5-6, with D perhaps TRBD1 (5 bases). V was pared by 0 bases and J by 8 bases, with 14 bases between. Germline assignment: CDR1 SGHDT and CDR2 YYEEEE. The CDR3 has 14 residues. The chain's CDR3 is CASSLGGNLVGYTF. Here the CDR3 DNA reads TGTGCCAGCAGCTTGGGGGGGAACTTAGTCGGCTACACCTTC.

This clone appeared a single time. At one end, the junction sequence differs from germline, possibly due to a read error. The rearrangement uses TRBV13 and TRBJ1-5, with D possibly TRBD1 on 5 matching bases. Germline CDR1 reads PRHDT; CDR2 reads FYEKMQ (reference sequence). This CDR3 is built from 14 residues. Here the CDR3 reads CASSLGARNQPQHF. The CDR3 DNA reads TGTGCCAGCAGCCTAGGGGCCAGGAATCAGCCCCAGCATTTT.

The rearrangement joins TRBV9 to TRBJ1-4; possibly TRBD1 for D (6 bases). The CDR3 consists of 15 residues. The germline V gene has CDR1 SGDLS and CDR2 YYNGEE. Deletions cut 6 bases from V and 6 bases from J, with 18 bases between. Here the CDR3 reads CASKRTGMADEKLFF. CDR3 in DNA: TGTGCCAGCAAGAGAACAGGGATGGCTGATGAAAAACTGTTTTTT.

The chain recombines TRBV28 with TRBJ1-5; TRBD1 agrees at 10 bases. Germline V CDR1 and CDR2: MDHEN, SYDVKM. The ends lost 6 bases at V and 2 bases at J; junction bases unmatched: 10. CDR3 length equals 17 residues. CDR3 nucleotides: TGTGCCAGCAGACCCTTGACAGGGGGCGAAGGCAATCAGCCCCAGCATTTT. Translating gives CASRPLTGGEGNQPQHF.

The chain couples TRBV12-3 or TRBV12-4 to TRBJ2-1, with D uncertain. CDR3 size: 13 residues. V was pared by 3 bases and J by 10 bases, with 13 bases between. For the CDR3, the DNA is TGTGCCAGCAGTTTTCCCGGGTCTAGGGAGCAGTTCTTC. Its protein product is CASSFPGSREQFF.

This clone was counted a single time. The chain recombines TRBV7-2 with TRBJ2-7; TRBD2 matches 7 bases. V lost 7 bases, J lost 6 bases, and 9 bases stayed unmatched. The CDR3 spans 13 residues. Germline lookup yields CDR1 SGHTA and CDR2 FQGNSA. CDR3 amino acids: CASTSREGSEQYF. CDR3 coding DNA: TGTGCCAGCACCTCAAGGGAGGGGAGCGAGCAGTACTTC.

CDR3 in DNA: TGTGCCAGCAGCAGTAGCGGGGGCTACCTGGATACGCAGTATTTT. Its protein product is CASSSSGGYLDTQYF. The chain has TRBV11-1 and TRBJ2-3; 9 nucleotides match TRBD2. This CDR3 comprises 15 residues. Germline V gene sequence: CDR1 SGHAT, CDR2 FQDESV (reference sequence). V was clipped by 5 bases and J by 6 bases; unmatched bases: 9.

This clone turned up a few times. Here the CDR3 DNA reads TGTGCCAGCTCCCCGGGACAGGGAGATGGCTACACCTTC. It is translated as CASSPGQGDGYTF. The chain is built from TRBV18 and TRBJ1-2; 9 nucleotides agree with TRBD1. Germline-derived CDR1 and CDR2 are KGHSH and LQKENI. The CDR3 spans 13 residues. V lost 6 bases and J lost 6; bases outside the gene matches: 5.

The gene calls are TRBV6-5 and TRBJ1-6; D is possibly TRBD1 (6 bases). V shed 8 bases and J shed 0 bases, with 11 bases lying between them. Germline V gene sequence: CDR1 MNHEY, CDR2 SVGAGI. This CDR3 comprises 15 residues. CDR3 coding DNA: TGTGCCAGCGTCACAGGGAGCTCCTATAATTCACCCCTCCACTTT. Amino acids: CASVTGSSYNSPLHF.

This clone has only one observation. CDR3 nucleotides: TGCGCCAGCAGCCCTAGACAGACCCAAGAGACCCAGTACTTC. It is translated as CASSPRQTQETQYF. The V call is TRBV4-1, the J call TRBJ2-5; D possibly corresponds to TRBD1 (5 bases). V was shortened by 4 bases and J by 1 base, with 10 bases between the two germline ends. This CDR3 region has 14 residues. Germline CDR1 MGHRA, CDR2 YSYEKL.

This chain uses TRBV19 with TRBJ1-1; D is ambiguous. V was shortened by 2 bases and J by 1 base, with 11 bases between the two germline ends. The germline V gene encodes CDR1 LNHDA and CDR2 SQIVND (reference sequence). The CDR3 has 15 residues. Written as DNA, the CDR3 is TGTGCCAGTAGTATATTGGTGGATGCGAACACTGAAGCTTTCTTT. It is translated as CASSILVDANTEAFF.

The rearrangement joins TRBV19 to TRBJ2-3; D is unclear. CDR3 length: 16 amino acids. Trimming removed 6 bases at V and 4 bases at J, with 20 bases between. The germline CDR1 and CDR2 sequences are LNHDA and SQIVND (reference sequence). CDR3 sequence: CASSNVIGFDPDTQYF. CDR3 nucleotide sequence: TGTGCCAGTAGCAATGTTATTGGCTTCGACCCAGATACGCAGTATTTT.

V gene TRBV9 combines with J gene TRBJ1-6, with TRBD1 as a possible D gene (6 bases). The V gene lost 4 bases and the J gene lost 7 bases, with 18 bases spanning the gap. CDR3 length equals 16 residues. The V gene's germline CDR1 is SGDLS and CDR2 YYNGEE. Here the CDR3 DNA reads TGTGCCAGCAGCCCCCGCGGCAGGGGACTAAATTCACCCCTCCACTTT. It yields the protein CASSPRGRGLNSPLHF.

The CDR3 DNA reads TGTGCCAGCAGCCCCTGGACAGGGCTTCGAGAGACCCAGTACTTC. This codes for CASSPWTGLRETQYF. The rearrangement uses TRBV7-8 and TRBJ2-5; TRBD1 matches 8 bases. The CDR3 covers 15 residues. V lost 5 bases to trimming and J lost 4 bases; unmatched junction nucleotides: 9. Germline CDR1 is SGHVS and CDR2 is FQNEAQ.